A single sample is the source of the 17 T cell receptor beta chains below, sequenced in a study of T-cell reconstitution after alpha-beta-depleted transplantation in children. A library of TCRbeta sequences, prepared with unique molecular identifiers, was generated. In TCRdb, the PCR reads were re-called with MiXCR into one record per CDR3 protein. Of approximately 980,000 distinct CDR3 sequences in the sample, less than 30% were seen once. This specimen consisted of PBMCs, mostly from graft donor cells, obtained 360 days after TCRalphabeta/CD19-depleted stem cell transplant. These receptors were obtained from a boy in the first two years of life who had a stem cell transplant for SCID, so the T cells may come from the graft donor.

The rearrangement joins TRBV12-3 or TRBV12-4 to TRBJ2-1; the match to TRBD1 covers 10 bases. V lost 10 bases to trimming and J lost 5 bases; unmatched junction nucleotides: 5. CDR3 size: 13 residues. CDR3 sequence: CATLGTGDNEQFF. CDR3 DNA: TGTGCCACCCTTGGGACAGGGGACAATGAGCAGTTCTTC.

This sequence joins TRBV9 and TRBJ1-1; D unclear. The CDR3 length is 15 residues. The germline V and J ends were trimmed by 0 bases and 0 bases, with 9 bases remaining between them. Germline CDR1 is SGDLS and CDR2 is YYNGEE. The CDR3 spells CASSVGDRMNTEAFF. DNA for the CDR3: TGTGCCAGCAGCGTAGGCGATAGGATGAACACTGAAGCTTTCTTT.

This chain joins TRBV5-1 and TRBJ1-2; D gene ambiguous. V lost 4 bases to trimming and J lost 4 bases, with 11 bases between them. Looked up from germline, CDR1 is SGHRS and CDR2 is YFSETQ. CDR3 size: 13 residues. The CDR3 DNA reads as TGCGCCAGCAGCCCAGCGGTAGCCTATGGCTACACCTTC. Amino acid sequence: CASSPAVAYGYTF.

This clonotype was detected only a few times. This chain connects TRBV12-3 or TRBV12-4 to TRBJ2-5; 12 bases match TRBD2. Trimming cost V 6 bases and J 7 bases; bases outside gene matches: 6. The CDR3 sequence is 14 residues long. In DNA form, the CDR3 reads TGTGCCAGCAGCCCTCCGGGACTAGCGGGGACCCAGTACTTC. Protein sequence: CASSPPGLAGTQYF.

The chain uses TRBV4-1 and TRBJ2-2, with D possibly matching TRBD2 (5 bases). Germline V lookup: CDR1 MGHRA, CDR2 YSYEKL. The CDR3 extends over 17 amino acids. Trimming stripped 1 base from V and 3 bases from J, with 15 bases between. CDR3 in DNA: TGCGCCAGCAGCCAAGTCGGCCAGGTCGGGGACACCGGGGAGCTGTTTTTT. Translating it yields CASSQVGQVGDTGELFF.

The chain employs TRBV7-2 and TRBJ2-5; no clear D. CDR3 length: 14 residues. CDR1 is SGHTA, CDR2 FQGNSA, per germline. V lost 7 bases and J lost 7, with 19 bases in between. In DNA form, the CDR3 reads TGTGCCAGCACCCCTCGAAAGTCGATGGGGACCCAGTACTTC. It translates to CASTPRKSMGTQYF.

This chain links TRBV13 with TRBJ2-5; TRBD2 aligns across 8 bases. Per the germline V gene, CDR1 is PRHDT and CDR2 is FYEKMQ (reference sequence). V lost 3 bases and J lost 4; bases outside the gene matches: 13. This CDR3 contains 17 residues. The chain's CDR3 is CASSFGLAGLELETQYF. The CDR3 bases are TGTGCCAGCAGCTTTGGCCTAGCGGGCCTGGAACTAGAGACCCAGTACTTC.

V usage is TRBV6-5 and J usage is TRBJ2-7; D possibly matches TRBD1 or TRBD2 (5 bases each). From germline, CDR1 is MNHEY and CDR2 SVGAGI. This CDR3 contains 14 residues. V was clipped by 7 bases and J by 2 bases, with 15 bases between them. The CDR3 protein is CASTKEGSPYEQYF. DNA for the CDR3: TGTGCCAGCACCAAAGAGGGGTCCCCCTACGAGCAGTACTTC.

The chain links TRBV4-1 to TRBJ2-3; TRBD2 is a possible D gene (5 bases). CDR3 size: 14 residues. Germline loops: CDR1 MGHRA, CDR2 YSYEKL. Trimming removed 4 bases at V and 3 bases at J, with 11 bases between. CDR3 protein: CASSPILETDTQYF. For the CDR3, the DNA is TGCGCCAGCAGCCCTATACTAGAGACAGATACGCAGTATTTT.

The CDR3 loop is CASSESPGTSGHNEQFF. In DNA form, the CDR3 reads TGCGCCAGCAGTGAGTCGCCCGGGACTAGCGGACACAATGAGCAGTTCTTC. The V gene is TRBV10-1, the J gene TRBJ2-1, with TRBD2 identical over 11 bases. V trimming: 0 bases; J trimming: 5 bases; junction bases outside the gene matches: 6. Germline V lookup: CDR1 WNHNN, CDR2 SYGVQD (reference sequence). The CDR3 has 17 residues.

The V call is TRBV5-1, the J call TRBJ2-1; a possible D gene is TRBD2 (5 bases). The CDR3 spans 18 residues. The germline CDR1 and CDR2 sequences are SGHRS and YFSETQ. Trimming stripped 3 bases from V and 3 bases from J, with 22 bases between. CDR3 in DNA: TGCGCCAGCAGCTCCTCTAACATAGCGCCGGCCCTCTACAATGAGCAGTTCTTC. It yields the protein CASSSSNIAPALYNEQFF.

The chain has TRBV5-1 and TRBJ2-1; D could derive from TRBD1 or TRBD2 (5 bases each). Per the germline V gene, CDR1 is SGHRS and CDR2 is YFSETQ. The CDR3 is 17 residues long. The V and J ends lost 4 bases and 6 bases respectively, with 23 bases between them. The CDR3 DNA sequence: TGCGCCAGCAGCCTCCAATTCGGGACCCCGTCAGGCAATGAGCAGTTCTTC. Its protein is CASSLQFGTPSGNEQFF.

CDR3 protein: CAISQPERGTGAFF. CDR3 coding DNA: TGTGCCATCAGCCAACCGGAGCGCGGAACGGGAGCTTTCTTT. This chain links TRBV10-3 with TRBJ1-1; D uncertain. CDR3 size: 14 residues. Germline lookup yields CDR1 ENHRY and CDR2 SYGVKD. V gave up 6 bases and J gave up 10 bases, with 21 bases separating them.

V is TRBV12-3 or TRBV12-4 and J is TRBJ2-7; 8 nucleotides line up with TRBD2. CDR3 length equals 14 residues. V lost 3 bases and J lost 3; bases outside the gene matches: 4. CDR3 DNA: TGTGCCAGCAGTTTGGTGCGGGGGGTCTACGAGCAGTACTTC. This translates into CASSLVRGVYEQYF.

The chain combines TRBV6-1 with TRBJ2-7; D is possibly TRBD2 (6 bases). CDR1 and CDR2 from the germline V gene are MNHNS and SASEGT. The CDR3 consists of 14 residues. V lost 0 bases, J lost 3 bases, and 9 bases lay in between. The CDR3 nucleotides read TGTGCCAGCAGTGAAGCGGGCGGGAACTACGAGCAGTACTTC. Translated: CASSEAGGNYEQYF.

The rearrangement uses TRBV18 and TRBJ2-3, with 8 bases that match TRBD1. V trimming: 0 bases; J trimming: 0 bases; junction bases outside the gene matches: 8. CDR1 is KGHSH and CDR2 is LQKENI in the germline V gene. This CDR3 has 18 amino acids. The CDR3 here is CASSPPGARGPSTDTQYF. CDR3 DNA sequence: TGTGCCAGCTCACCACCAGGAGCCAGGGGGCCTAGCACAGATACGCAGTATTTT.

This clonotype was counted only a few times. The V and J genes are TRBV9 and TRBJ2-4; TRBD2 matches 7 bases. Trimming took 3 bases from V and 6 from J; bases not matched to a gene: 6. CDR3 length: 14 residues. The germline CDR1 and CDR2 sequences are SGDLS and YYNGEE. The CDR3 region is CASSGEPGGNIQYF. In DNA, the CDR3 is TGTGCCAGCAGCGGAGAACCGGGAGGAAACATTCAGTACTTC.